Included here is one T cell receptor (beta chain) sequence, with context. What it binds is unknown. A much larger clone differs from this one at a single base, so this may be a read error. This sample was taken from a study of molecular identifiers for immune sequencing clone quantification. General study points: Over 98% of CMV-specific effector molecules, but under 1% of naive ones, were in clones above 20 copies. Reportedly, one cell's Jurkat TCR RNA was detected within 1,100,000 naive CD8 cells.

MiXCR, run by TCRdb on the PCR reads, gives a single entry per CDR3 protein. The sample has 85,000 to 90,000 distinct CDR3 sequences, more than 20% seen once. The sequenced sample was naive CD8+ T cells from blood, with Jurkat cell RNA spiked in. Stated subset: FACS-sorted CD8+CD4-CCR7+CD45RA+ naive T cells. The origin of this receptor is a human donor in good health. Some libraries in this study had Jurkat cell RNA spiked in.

The CDR3 is CASSKGRGDLTEAFF. CDR3 bases: TGTGCCAGCAGCAAAGGACGGGGGGACCTCACTGAAGCTTTCTTT. J is TRBJ1-1 and V is TRBV11-3; D may be TRBD1 (5 bases). CDR3 size: 15 residues. The ends were cut back, 5 bases at V and 4 bases at J, with 17 bases in the middle. CDR1 SGHNT and CDR2 YENEEA come from the germline V gene.